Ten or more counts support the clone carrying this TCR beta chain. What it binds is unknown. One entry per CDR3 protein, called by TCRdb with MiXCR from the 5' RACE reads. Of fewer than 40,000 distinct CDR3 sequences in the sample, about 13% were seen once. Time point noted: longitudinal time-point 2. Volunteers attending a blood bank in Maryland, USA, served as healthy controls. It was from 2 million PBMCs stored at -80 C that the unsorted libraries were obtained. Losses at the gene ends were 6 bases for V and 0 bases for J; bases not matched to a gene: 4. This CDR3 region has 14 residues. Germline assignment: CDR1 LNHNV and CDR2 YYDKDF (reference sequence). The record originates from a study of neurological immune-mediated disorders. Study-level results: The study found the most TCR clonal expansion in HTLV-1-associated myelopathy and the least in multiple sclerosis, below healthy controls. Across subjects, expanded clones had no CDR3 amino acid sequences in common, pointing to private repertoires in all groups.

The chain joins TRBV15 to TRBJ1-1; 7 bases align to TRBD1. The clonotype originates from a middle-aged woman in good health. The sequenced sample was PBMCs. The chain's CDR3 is CATRQGPLNTEAFF. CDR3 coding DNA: TGTGCCACCAGACAGGGGCCTCTGAACACTGAAGCTTTCTTT.